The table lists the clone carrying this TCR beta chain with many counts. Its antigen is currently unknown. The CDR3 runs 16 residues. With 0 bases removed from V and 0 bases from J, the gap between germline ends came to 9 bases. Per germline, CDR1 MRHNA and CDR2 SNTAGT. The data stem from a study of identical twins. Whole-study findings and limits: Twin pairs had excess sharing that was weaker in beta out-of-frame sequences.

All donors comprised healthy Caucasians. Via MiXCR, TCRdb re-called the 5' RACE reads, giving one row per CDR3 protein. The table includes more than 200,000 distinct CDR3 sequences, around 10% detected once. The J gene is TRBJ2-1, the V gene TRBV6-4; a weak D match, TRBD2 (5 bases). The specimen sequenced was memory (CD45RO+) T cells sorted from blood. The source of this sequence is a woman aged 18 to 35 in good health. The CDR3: CASSDSSRGSYNEQFF. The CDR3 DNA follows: TGTGCCAGCAGTGACTCGAGTCGGGGCTCCTACAATGAGCAGTTCTTC.